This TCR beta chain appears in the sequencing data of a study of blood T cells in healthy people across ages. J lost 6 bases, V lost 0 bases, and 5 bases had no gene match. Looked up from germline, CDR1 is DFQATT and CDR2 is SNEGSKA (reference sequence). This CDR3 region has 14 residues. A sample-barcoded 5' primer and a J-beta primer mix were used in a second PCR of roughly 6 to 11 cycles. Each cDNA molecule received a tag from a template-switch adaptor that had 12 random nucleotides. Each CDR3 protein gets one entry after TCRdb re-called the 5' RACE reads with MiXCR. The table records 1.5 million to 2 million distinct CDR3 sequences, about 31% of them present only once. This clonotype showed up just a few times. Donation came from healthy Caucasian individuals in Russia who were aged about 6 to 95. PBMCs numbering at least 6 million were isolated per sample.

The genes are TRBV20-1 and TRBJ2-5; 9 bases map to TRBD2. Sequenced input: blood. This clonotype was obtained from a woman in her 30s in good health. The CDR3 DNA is TGCAGTGCTAGAGATGGCGGGGGGGGAAAGACCCAGTACTTC. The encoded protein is CSARDGGGGKTQYF.